This entry concerns a single TCR beta chain. Its matching antigen is unknown. V was trimmed by 7 bases and J by 7 bases, leaving 17 bases between them. The length of the CDR3 is 14 residues. Germline CDR1 SGHTS, CDR2 YDEGEE. PCR involved 60 Vbeta and 13 Jbeta primers. Only in-frame clones appear in the TCRdb table, and some are missing; sequencing was by immunoSEQ multiplex PCR. There are roughly 150,000 clones in the sample; 79% occur only once, and around 6.3% lies in the top ten. The sample belongs to a study of cytomegalovirus exposure and HLA in healthy donors. Study-level information: Genotyping showed less than 85% of over 350 donors falling in the Caucasian-associated ancestry cluster.

Overall study findings and caveats: Through in vitro validation, three CMV-associated chains were shown to be specific for CMV antigens.

This chain joins TRBV5-8 and TRBJ1-4; D remains unclear. Material for sequencing was PBMCs. This sequence was found in a man aged 40-55 years in good health and CMV-seropositive. The CDR3 spells CASHRGDFGEKLFF. Written as DNA, the CDR3 is TGTGCCAGCCACCGCGGAGATTTCGGTGAAAAACTGTTTTTT.